This TCR beta chain came from a study of control samples from healthy donors and cancer patients. Only in-frame clones appear in the TCRdb table, and some are missing; sequencing was by immunoSEQ multiplex PCR. The sample lists some 150,000 clones, roughly 89% occurring once. As concerns this clone: The sample has other DNA sequences that encode this CDR3 too.

Germline V gene sequence: CDR1 LNHDA, CDR2 SQIVND (reference sequence). Losses at the gene ends were 6 bases for V and 5 bases for J; bases not matched to a gene: 2. This CDR3 comprises 12 residues. The source material was blood. This clonotype was sampled from a woman between 25 and 40 years old in good health. The chain employs TRBV19 and TRBJ1-1; TRBD1 agrees at 8 bases. CDR3 DNA sequence: TGTGCCAGTAGGGACAGGGCGACTGAAGCTTTCTTT. Translation gives CASRDRATEAFF. The variable domain in full, with the rest retrieved from reference TRBV19 and TRBJ1-1, is DGGITQSPKYLFRKEGQNVTLSCEQNLNHDAMYWYRQDPGQGLRLIYYSQIVNDFQKGDIAEGYSVSREKKESFPLTVTSAQKNPTAFYLCASRDRATEAFFGQGTRLTVV.